This TCR beta chain was identified in a study of cytomegalovirus exposure and HLA in healthy donors. Study-level points and caveats: Despite most TCR sequences being rare, some public TCRs occurred in many donors. TCR beta chain V- and J-gene trimming was linked, in a later analysis, to a missense variant in DCLRE1C.

Deletions cut 4 bases from V and 0 bases from J, with 4 bases between. Looked up from germline, CDR1 is MDHEN and CDR2 is SYDVKM. CDR3 length: 12 residues. The PCR used 60 Vbeta and 13 Jbeta primers. Original data processing: The count from a later analysis was some 81 million unique TCR beta chains, some 12 million of them shared. Sequencing used immunoSEQ multiplex PCR; TCRdb keeps in-frame clones, though not all of them. D and trimming come from the DNA, and the V and J calls and clone size come from that table. The sample consists of 110,000 to 150,000 clones, roughly 80% of them appearing once. About this clone: What it binds is not known.

Healthy bone marrow donors made up the donors. Sequenced input: PBMCs. The chain recombines TRBV28 with TRBJ2-7; D is ambiguous. The clonotype was recovered from a female donor in good health and CMV-seronegative. In nucleotides, the CDR3 is TGTGCCAGCAGTTCCTCCTCCTACGAGCAGTACTTC. Its translation: CASSSSSYEQYF.